The 32 T cell receptor beta chains in this list originate from one sample, sequenced in a study of T cell changes during pregnancy in multiple sclerosis. Clones were read by immunoSEQ multiplex PCR, and TCRdb kept only the in-frame ones, dropping some. The table has 65,000 to 90,000 clones, around 90% seen once. The specimen comprised CD4+ T cells from peripheral blood mononuclear cells, sampled after pregnancy. These receptors were collected from a female donor with multiple sclerosis, enrolled in a pregnancy study.

The chain recombines TRBV5-3 with TRBJ1-4, with no clear D. TRBV5-3 is an open reading frame whose function is uncertain. The CDR3 runs 18 residues. Trimming removed 0 bases at V and 1 base at J, with 16 bases between. In DNA, the CDR3 is TGTGCCAGAAGCTTGGTTTCGGGGAATAGCGGAACTAATGAAAAACTGTTTTTT. Protein sequence: CARSLVSGNSGTNEKLFF.

The CDR3 nucleotides are TGCGCCAGCAGCTCCTCTATACTAGCGGGGGGGAGAAATGAGCAGTTCTTC. This translates into CASSSSILAGGRNEQFF. The chain joins TRBV5-1 to TRBJ2-1, with 13 bases aligning to TRBD2. CDR1 and CDR2 from the germline V gene are SGHRS and YFSETQ. The CDR3 sequence is 17 residues long. J gave up 7 bases and V 3 bases, and 10 bases lay outside the gene matches.

J is TRBJ1-1 and V is TRBV5-1, with D maybe TRBD1 (6 bases). In germline, CDR1 is SGHRS, CDR2 YFSETQ. The CDR3 runs to 15 residues. V gave up 0 bases and J gave up 5 bases, with 14 bases separating them. The CDR3 reads CASSLGWGQRTEAFF. CDR3 DNA sequence: TGCGCCAGCAGCTTGGGGTGGGGGCAGAGAACTGAAGCTTTCTTT.

This clone was recorded only once. The chain uses TRBV5-1 and TRBJ1-3; D gene ambiguous. Germline V gene sequence: CDR1 SGHRS, CDR2 YFSETQ. V gave up 0 bases and J gave up 8 bases, with 12 bases separating them. The CDR3 is made up of 14 amino acids. In DNA form, the CDR3 reads TGCGCCAGCAGCTTGGGCGGTAATTTGGACACCATATATTTT. It translates to CASSLGGNLDTIYF. The variable domain in full, completed from reference TRBV5-1 and TRBJ1-3, reads KAGVTQTPRYLIKTRGQQVTLSCSPISGHRSVSWYQQTPGQGLQFLFEYFSETQRNKGNFPGRFSGRQFSNSRSEMNVSTLELGDSALYLCASSLGGNLDTIYFGEGSWLTVV.

V usage is TRBV5-5 and J usage is TRBJ1-3, with D possibly being TRBD1 (5 bases). Germline CDR1 SGHKS, CDR2 YYEKEE (reference sequence). V lost 3 bases to trimming and J lost 2 bases, with 15 bases between them. This CDR3 region has 16 residues. The CDR3 DNA sequence: TGTGCCAGCAGCTCCTTGTCGGGGGAGACTGGAAACACCATATATTTT. It is translated as CASSSLSGETGNTIYF.

This clone was recorded once. This chain uses TRBV7-9 with TRBJ2-3; a weak D match, TRBD2 (6 bases). The CDR3 sequence is 17 residues long. V lost 3 bases, J lost 2 bases, and 18 bases lay in between. Germline V gene sequence: CDR1 SEHNR, CDR2 FQNEAQ (reference sequence). CDR3 region: CASSFPRGGGYTDTQYF. CDR3 DNA: TGTGCCAGCAGCTTTCCTAGGGGAGGCGGATACACAGATACGCAGTATTTT.

CDR3 bases: TGTGCCAGCAGCTTAGCGCGCGCAGGGCATCAGCCCCAGCATTTT. Its translation is CASSLARAGHQPQHF. The chain joins TRBV7-2 to TRBJ1-5; possible D gene TRBD1, 5 bases. CDR3 size: 15 residues. V lost 0 bases and J lost 5, with 11 bases in between. Germline assignment: CDR1 SGHTA and CDR2 FQGNSA.

V usage is TRBV9 and J usage is TRBJ2-2; 12 nucleotides align to TRBD2. After removal of 3 bases from V and 7 bases from J, the junction contained 7 bases not matched to a gene. CDR3 length: 16 residues. Germline V gene sequence: CDR1 SGDLS, CDR2 YYNGEE. As DNA, the CDR3 is TGTGCCAGCAGCGCCAGGCTAGCGGGGGGGCTCGGGGAGCTGTTTTTT. Translating gives CASSARLAGGLGELFF.

The rearrangement links TRBV27 to TRBJ2-3; 9 bases are a match to TRBD2. CDR1 MNHEY and CDR2 SMNVEV come from the germline V gene (reference sequence). Trimming cost V 0 bases and J 3 bases; bases outside gene matches: 10. This CDR3 spans 18 amino acids. Here the CDR3 reads CASSLSMRPGLATDTQYF. For the CDR3, the DNA is TGTGCCAGCAGTTTATCGATGCGACCGGGACTAGCTACAGATACGCAGTATTTT.

The rearrangement links TRBV29-1 to TRBJ1-2, with D possibly being TRBD1 (5 bases). Between the trimmed V and J ends, which lost 7 bases and 3 bases, there was a span of 9 bases. The CDR3 extends over 11 amino acids. CDR1 is SQVTM and CDR2 is ANQGSEA in the germline V gene. Here the CDR3 reads CSAGGYYGYTF. CDR3 bases: TGCAGCGCTGGGGGGTACTATGGCTACACCTTC.

The chain has TRBV18 and TRBJ2-6; TRBD1 matches 7 bases. The CDR3 extends over 17 amino acids. J lost 1 base, V lost 4 bases, and 7 bases had no gene match. Looked up from germline, CDR1 is KGHSH and CDR2 is LQKENI. DNA for the CDR3: TGTGCCAGCTCACGCCTCGACAGGGCTTCTGGGGCCAACGTCCTGACTTTC. Translating it yields CASSRLDRASGANVLTF.

V and J are TRBV7-3 and TRBJ1-1; weak D call: TRBD1 (5 bases). The V end lost 1 base, the J end lost 4 bases, and 13 bases lay between the germline ends. The length of the CDR3 is 15 residues. In germline, CDR1 is SGHTA, CDR2 FQGTGA. The CDR3 DNA reads TGTGCCAGCAGCTTAAATGGGGGGGGGATCACTGAAGCTTTCTTT. It yields the protein CASSLNGGGITEAFF.

In its sample, this clone was seen once. The chain carries TRBV7-2 and TRBJ1-1; tentative D call: TRBD1 (5 bases). The CDR3 contains 15 residues. The V gene's germline CDR1 is SGHTA and CDR2 FQGNSA. Trimming removed 11 bases from V and 1 base from J, with 20 bases in between. CDR3 coding DNA: TGTGCCGTCACAAGGGGTCGTGGCAAGAACACTGAAGCTTTCTTT. Translated: CAVTRGRGKNTEAFF.

This chain links TRBV7-2 with TRBJ1-5; 10 bases map to TRBD1. Losses at the gene ends were 3 bases for V and 5 bases for J; bases not matched to a gene: 1. Germline values: CDR1 SGHTA, CDR2 FQGNSA. The CDR3 length is 14 residues. The CDR3 is CASSFGTGDQPQHF. The CDR3 nucleotides are TGTGCCAGCAGCTTTGGGACAGGGGATCAGCCCCAGCATTTT.

The V gene is TRBV30, the J gene TRBJ1-5; D remains unclear. The CDR3 runs to 14 residues. Germline-derived CDR1 and CDR2 are GTSNPN and SVGIG (reference sequence). V was trimmed by 0 bases and J by 4 bases, leaving 10 bases between them. CDR3 in amino acids: CAWSVSGLNQPQHF. CDR3 nucleotide sequence: TGTGCCTGGAGTGTGTCGGGATTGAATCAGCCCCAGCATTTT.

This chain connects TRBV5-1 to TRBJ2-1, with 8 bases that match TRBD2. V lost 1 base to trimming and J lost 0 bases; unmatched junction nucleotides: 3. The CDR3 covers 16 residues. The V gene's germline CDR1 is SGHRS and CDR2 YFSETQ. The DNA for the CDR3 is TGCGCCAGCAGCTTGCCCGGGGGGGGCTCCTACAATGAGCAGTTCTTC. Translation gives CASSLPGGGSYNEQFF.

V gene TRBV5-1 combines with J gene TRBJ1-2; D remains unclear. CDR3 size: 14 residues. Germline-derived CDR1 and CDR2 are SGHRS and YFSETQ. Trimming pared 2 bases from V and 8 bases from J, leaving 16 bases between. CDR3 coding DNA: TGCGCCAGCAGCTTTAATCGGGGTGCGGAGGGCTACACCTTC. Its translation: CASSFNRGAEGYTF.

The V gene is TRBV5-1, the J gene TRBJ2-1; 7 bases match TRBD2. V dropped 4 bases and J dropped 7; count of bases not matched to a gene: 14. The CDR3 contains 16 residues. The germline V gene encodes CDR1 SGHRS and CDR2 YFSETQ. In DNA form, the CDR3 reads TGCGCCAGCAGCCCCCTCTTAGGGAGGGGAGGGAATGAGCAGTTCTTC. This encodes CASSPLLGRGGNEQFF.

The genes are TRBV5-4 and TRBJ1-3; D is possibly TRBD1 (6 bases). Germline CDR1 SGHNT, CDR2 YYREEE (reference sequence). The CDR3 loop spans 16 amino acids. The V end was cut by 1 base, the J end by 0 bases, with 11 bases between. CDR3 sequence (DNA): TGTGCCAGCAGCTTGAAGGGGGTGGGCTCTGGAAACACCATATATTTT. This codes for CASSLKGVGSGNTIYF.

The V gene is TRBV13, the J gene TRBJ2-5; D is ambiguous. This CDR3 has 14 residues. The V end lost 0 bases, the J end lost 2 bases, and 7 bases lay between the germline ends. CDR1 PRHDT and CDR2 FYEKMQ come from the germline V gene (reference sequence). The CDR3 region is CASSLGAVQETQYF. CDR3 nucleotides: TGTGCCAGCAGCTTAGGGGCCGTACAAGAGACCCAGTACTTC.

This clone was seen a handful of times. The genes are TRBV19 and TRBJ1-5; weak D call: TRBD1 (5 bases). From germline, CDR1 is LNHDA and CDR2 SQIVND (reference sequence). The CDR3 runs to 17 residues. Trimming removed 4 bases from V and 0 bases from J, with 16 bases in between. The CDR3 protein is CASSNGRAVYSNQPQHF. CDR3 DNA: TGTGCCAGTAGTAACGGCAGGGCCGTTTATAGCAATCAGCCCCAGCATTTT.

The chain has TRBV5-1 and TRBJ2-7; 11 bases are shared with TRBD2. CDR3 length: 17 amino acids. V shed 1 base and J 3 bases; nucleotides not matched to a gene: 9. The germline CDR1 and CDR2 sequences are SGHRS and YFSETQ. This CDR3 reads CASSLFPTGTSGYEQYF. CDR3 in DNA: TGCGCCAGCAGCTTGTTCCCGACCGGGACTAGCGGCTACGAGCAGTACTTC.

The genes are TRBV19 and TRBJ1-3; 9 bases align to TRBD1. Per the germline V gene, CDR1 is LNHDA and CDR2 is SQIVND (reference sequence). The CDR3 consists of 16 residues. V shed 4 bases and J 6 bases; nucleotides not matched to a gene: 10. Here the CDR3 DNA reads TGTGCCAGTAGTACGACCGGGACAGGGACACAAAACACCATATATTTT. The encoded protein is CASSTTGTGTQNTIYF.

CDR3 sequence (DNA): TGTGCCAGCTCACCACCAGGGACAGCCTACAATGAGCAGTTCTTC. This gives the protein CASSPPGTAYNEQFF. The chain joins TRBV18 to TRBJ2-1; 7 nucleotides line up with TRBD1. The germline CDR1 and CDR2 sequences are KGHSH and LQKENI. V trimming: 0 bases; J trimming: 2 bases; junction bases outside the gene matches: 1. The CDR3 loop spans 15 amino acids.

The rearrangement joins TRBV7-2 to TRBJ2-7; the D gene is possibly TRBD2 (6 bases). The CDR3 length is 15 residues. Germline CDR1 SGHTA, CDR2 FQGNSA. Deletions cut 4 bases from V and 2 bases from J, with 15 bases between. CDR3 nucleotide sequence: TGTGCCAGCAGCTCATCCGGGACTCAGGCCTACGAGCAGTACTTC. It yields the protein CASSSSGTQAYEQYF.

The chain joins TRBV15 to TRBJ1-5; D perhaps matches TRBD1 (6 bases). Trimming removed 5 bases from V and 12 bases from J, with 14 bases in between. The CDR3 totals 12 residues. Germline CDR1 LNHNV, CDR2 YYDKDF (reference sequence). CDR3 protein: CATSVLRGIQHF. The CDR3 DNA reads TGTGCCACCAGCGTACTAAGGGGGATCCAGCATTTT.

This clone was found once. This rearrangement joins TRBV15 to TRBJ2-7, with a weak D call TRBD1 (6 bases). CDR1 LNHNV and CDR2 YYDKDF come from the germline V gene (reference sequence). V lost 1 base and J lost 0, with 10 bases in between. This CDR3 region has 15 residues. The CDR3 nucleotides are TGTGCCACCAGCAGAGTCCGGGACATCTCCTACGAGCAGTACTTC. Its protein product is CATSRVRDISYEQYF. The full variable domain, in which reference TRBV15 and TRBJ2-7 provide the parts outside the CDR3, is DAMVIQNPRYQVTQFGKPVTLSCSQTLNHNVMYWYQQKSSQAPKLLFHYYDKDFNNEADTPDNFQSRRPNTSFCFLDIRSPGLGDTAMYLCATSRVRDISYEQYFGPGTRLTVT.

The rearrangement uses TRBV6-5 and TRBJ1-2; 9 bases map to TRBD1. J gave up 5 bases and V 9 bases, and 4 bases lay outside the gene matches. Germline CDR1 is MNHEY and CDR2 is SVGAGI. The CDR3 is made up of 12 amino acids. The CDR3 DNA sequence: TGTGCCAGTGGGGACAGGGTATATGGCTACACCTTC. It codes for CASGDRVYGYTF.

The CDR3 region is CASSQRGRLGEQYF. The CDR3 nucleotides are TGTGCCAGCAGCCAAAGGGGGCGCTTGGGGGAGCAGTACTTC. The gene calls are TRBV13 and TRBJ2-7; TRBD1 aligns across 7 bases. The V gene end was trimmed by 5 bases and the J gene end by 7 bases; junction bases not matched to a gene: 11. From germline, CDR1 is PRHDT and CDR2 FYEKMQ (reference sequence). This CDR3 spans 14 amino acids.

V usage is TRBV5-1 and J usage is TRBJ2-1, with 7 bases lining up with TRBD2. The CDR3 contains 15 residues. J was trimmed by 1 base and V by 2 bases; bases with no gene match: 3. The germline V gene encodes CDR1 SGHRS and CDR2 YFSETQ. The CDR3 loop is CASSFGGGSYNEQFF. CDR3 nucleotide sequence: TGCGCCAGCAGCTTTGGGGGGGGGTCCTACAATGAGCAGTTCTTC.

The chain is built from TRBV7-9 and TRBJ1-1; D is perhaps TRBD1 (6 bases). Trimming shortened V by 2 bases and J by 11 bases, and 21 bases separated the two germline ends. The CDR3 runs 15 residues. Per germline, CDR1 SEHNR and CDR2 FQNEAQ (reference sequence). The DNA for the CDR3 is TGTGCCAGCAGCTTAACGTTAGGGCAGGGGATAGATGCTTTCTTT. Translating it yields CASSLTLGQGIDAFF.

The chain links TRBV9 to TRBJ2-7; 8 positions match TRBD1. Germline-derived CDR1 and CDR2 are SGDLS and YYNGEE. The CDR3 runs to 18 residues. V dropped 3 bases and J dropped 3; count of bases not matched to a gene: 17. CDR3 DNA: TGTGCCAGCAGCGCGACAGGGGCGGCTTTCCTTCCCAGCTACGAGCAGTACTTC. Translated, it gives CASSATGAAFLPSYEQYF.